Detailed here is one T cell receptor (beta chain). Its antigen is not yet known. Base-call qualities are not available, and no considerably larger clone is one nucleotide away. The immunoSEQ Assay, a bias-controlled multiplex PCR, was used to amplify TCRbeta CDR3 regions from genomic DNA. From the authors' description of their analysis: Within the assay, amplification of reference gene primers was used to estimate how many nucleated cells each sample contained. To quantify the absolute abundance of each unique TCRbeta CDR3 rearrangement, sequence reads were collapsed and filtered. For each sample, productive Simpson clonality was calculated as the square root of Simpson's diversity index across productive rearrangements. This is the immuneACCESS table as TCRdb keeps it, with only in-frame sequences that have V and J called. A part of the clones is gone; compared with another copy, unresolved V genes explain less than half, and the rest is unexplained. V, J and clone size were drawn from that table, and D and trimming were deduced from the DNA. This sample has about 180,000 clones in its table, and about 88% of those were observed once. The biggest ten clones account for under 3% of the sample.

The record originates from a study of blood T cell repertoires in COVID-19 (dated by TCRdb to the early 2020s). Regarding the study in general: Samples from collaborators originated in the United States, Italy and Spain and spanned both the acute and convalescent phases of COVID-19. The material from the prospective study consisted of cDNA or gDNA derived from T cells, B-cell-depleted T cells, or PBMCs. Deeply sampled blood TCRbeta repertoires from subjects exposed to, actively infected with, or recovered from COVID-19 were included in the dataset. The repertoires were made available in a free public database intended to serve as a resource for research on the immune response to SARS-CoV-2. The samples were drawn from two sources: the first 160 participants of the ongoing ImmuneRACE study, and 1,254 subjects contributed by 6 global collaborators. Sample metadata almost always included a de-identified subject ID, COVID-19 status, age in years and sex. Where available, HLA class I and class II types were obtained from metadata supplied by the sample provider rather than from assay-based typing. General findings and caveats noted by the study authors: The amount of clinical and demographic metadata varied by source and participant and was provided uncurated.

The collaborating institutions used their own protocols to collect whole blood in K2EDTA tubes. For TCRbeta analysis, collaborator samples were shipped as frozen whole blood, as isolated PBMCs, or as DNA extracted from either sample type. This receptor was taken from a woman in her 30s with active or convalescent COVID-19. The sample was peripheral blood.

The CDR3: CASSTGQADQPQHF. The nucleotide sequence is given as TGTGCCAGCTCAACCGGACAGGCCGATCAGCCCCAGCATTTT. The sequence is built from TRBV18 and TRBJ1-5, with 7 middle bases fitting TRBD1. Taken from the germline V gene, the CDR1 and CDR2 loops are KGHSH and LQKENI. The CDR3 numbers 14 residues from cysteine through phenylalanine. Of all the DNA, just the CDR3 is kept, 42 bases in frame from base 1. Unmatched junction bases come to 6, with V trimmed by 5 bases and J by 5 bases.